This is a list of T cell receptor beta chains from one sample in a study of blood T cell repertoires in COVID-19. TCRdb keeps only in-frame clones here, not all; method: immunoSEQ multiplex PCR. The data contain a few hundred thousand clones, around 86% of them seen just once; the ten biggest clones take up 0.85% to 1%. Sequenced: peripheral blood. The receptors originated from a woman aged 40 to 49 who had recovered from COVID-19. Each CDR3 is given with its conserved first and last residue. The D gene is left open where the match is weak. Size is stated for part of the rows, as once, few or many counts, or as a class when the clone is expanded.

D,V,J,size,DNA,CDR3
.,TRBV7-8,TRBJ1-2,.,TGTGCCAGCAGCTTAATGGAGGGGCTACCATATGGCTACACCTTC,CASSLMEGLPYGYTF
.,TRBV5-5,TRBJ2-7,.,TGTGCCAGCAGCTTGGGGCCGAACCCCTACGAGCAGTACTTC,CASSLGPNPYEQYF
TRBD2,TRBV10-3,TRBJ2-1,.,TGTGCCATCAGTGACGGGACTAGCGGAGGAAGGGGTGAGCAGTTCTTC,CAISDGTSGGRGEQFF
TRBD1,TRBV27,TRBJ2-5,once,TGTGCCAGCAGTGCAAGACAGGGGGCTGTAGAGACCCAGTACTTC,CASSARQGAVETQYF
.,TRBV11-3,TRBJ2-7,.,TGTGCCAGCAGCTTATTGGGGGGCTCCTACGAGCAGTACTTC,CASSLLGGSYEQYF
.,TRBV10-3,TRBJ1-2,few,TGTGCCATCAGTGAGTCGAAGACACCAGTCTATGGCTACACCTTC,CAISESKTPVYGYTF
.,TRBV5-1,TRBJ2-3,once,TGCGCCAGCAGCTTGGCCGGACAGCCTCCGGATACGCAGTATTTT,CASSLAGQPPDTQYF
.,TRBV5-5,TRBJ1-2,.,TGTGCCAGCAGCCCCACCGTAGGGGCTAACTATGGCTACACCTTC,CASSPTVGANYGYTF
TRBD1,TRBV18,TRBJ2-7,.,TGTGCCAGCTCACCCGGACAGGGGAACCTCCAGTACTTC,CASSPGQGNLQYF
.,TRBV29-1,TRBJ1-2,.,TGCAGCGCCCCTGGTGGGGCTGGGGGCTACACCTTC,CSAPGGAGGYTF
.,TRBV3-1/TRBV3-2,TRBJ2-1,.,TGTGCCAGCAGGGCACCCGGAACCTCGGGGGCCTACAATGAGCAGTTCTTC,CASRAPGTSGAYNEQFF
TRBD1,TRBV29-1,TRBJ1-4,.,TGCAGCGTTGGAGGACAGGTCGATGAAAAACTGTTTTTT,CSVGGQVDEKLFF
TRBD2,TRBV6-5,TRBJ2-2,.,TGTGCCAGCAGTTTTACTAGCGGTGCCACCGGGGAGCTGTTTTTT,CASSFTSGATGELFF
TRBD2,TRBV9,TRBJ2-1,.,TGTGCCAGCAGCGTCACTAGCGGAACCTACAATGAGCAGTTCTTC,CASSVTSGTYNEQFF
.,TRBV30,TRBJ1-5,.,TGTGCCTGGAGTGTAAGAGGCAATCAGCCCCAGCATTTT,CAWSVRGNQPQHF
TRBD2,TRBV27,TRBJ2-5,.,TGTGCCAGCAGTTCTCTAGCGGGAGGGCCTCGTTACCAAGAGACCCAGTACTTC,CASSSLAGGPRYQETQYF
TRBD1,TRBV28,TRBJ2-3,few,TGTGCCAGCAGTCCGTGGGACAGGGCATTAGATACGCAGTATTTT,CASSPWDRALDTQYF
TRBD1,TRBV6-5,TRBJ2-7,.,TGTGCCAGCAGTTTGAAACAGGGGGCTGCGTACGAGCAGTACTTC,CASSLKQGAAYEQYF
TRBD1,TRBV7-6,TRBJ1-6,.,TGTGCCAGCAGCTTAGCCGGGACAGGGGTTGGGCATAATTCACCCCTCCACTTT,CASSLAGTGVGHNSPLHF
.,TRBV21-1,TRBJ1-5,.,TGTGCCAGCAGCAAAGGGGGGCGGGACAGAAGCAATAAGCAGCCCCAGCATTTT,CASSKGGRDRSNKQPQHF
.,TRBV18,TRBJ1-6,.,TGTGCCAGCTCACCAAACCCCGACAGTCCCCATGTAGGGTCACCCCTCCACTTT,CASSPNPDSPHVGSPLHF
.,TRBV7-2,TRBJ2-5,.,TGTGCCAGCAGCTCTCCCACTCATGTTGGAGAGACCCAGTACTTC,CASSSPTHVGETQYF
.,TRBV29-1,TRBJ1-2,.,TGCAGCGTTGACTCCCTCTATGGCTACACCTTC,CSVDSLYGYTF
TRBD1,TRBV6-5,TRBJ2-4,.,TGTGCCAGCAGTACAACCGGGACAGCTCAAAACATTCAGTACTTC,CASSTTGTAQNIQYF
TRBD2,TRBV5-4,TRBJ2-1,.,TGTGCCAGTGCAGCGGGGGGCTCCTACAATGAGCAGTTCTTC,CASAAGGSYNEQFF
.,TRBV14,TRBJ2-2,few,TGTGCCAGCAGCCCACTCGGGACAAACGTAAACGCCGGGGAGCTGTTTTTT,CASSPLGTNVNAGELFF
TRBD2,TRBV29-1,TRBJ2-1,.,TGCAGCGGTGGGACCCTAGCGGGAGGATGGGTTGAGCAGTTCTTC,CSGGTLAGGWVEQFF
TRBD1,TRBV7-7,TRBJ2-5,.,TGTGCTAGCAGCTTAGTGGCCTCCACAGGGGACCGCCCGGAGACCCAGTACTTC,CASSLVASTGDRPETQYF
.,TRBV19,TRBJ2-7,.,TGTGCCAGTAGTATAGAAGACAGGAGCGAAGAGCAGTACTTC,CASSIEDRSEEQYF
.,TRBV7-8,TRBJ2-7,.,TGTGCCAGCAGCTTAGGGACAGCTTCCTACGAGCAGTACTTC,CASSLGTASYEQYF
TRBD2,TRBV5-6,TRBJ2-7,.,TGTGCCAGCAGCCTGGGACTAGCGGGAGCCTACGAGCAGTACTTC,CASSLGLAGAYEQYF
TRBD1,TRBV30,TRBJ1-4,.,TGTGCCTGGAGTCTACAGGGGGCGCCGTACGAAAAACTGTTTTTT,CAWSLQGAPYEKLFF
.,TRBV3-1/TRBV3-2,TRBJ1-1,.,TGTGCCAGCAGCCCCAGAACAGTGAACACTGAAGCTTTCTTT,CASSPRTVNTEAFF
.,TRBV7-9,TRBJ2-3,.,TGTGCCAGCAGCTTAGCGCAGGAGGCCTTCACAGATACGCAGTATTTT,CASSLAQEAFTDTQYF
.,TRBV24-1,TRBJ2-3,.,TGTGCCACCAGTCCAATTAAAGGGGGACCGGACACAGATACGCAGTATTTT,CATSPIKGGPDTDTQYF
TRBD2,TRBV5-4,TRBJ2-1,.,TGTGCCAGCAGCCGTAGCGGGAGTGGCTACAATGAGCAGTTCTTC,CASSRSGSGYNEQFF
TRBD1,TRBV10-3,TRBJ2-2,few,TGTGCCATCACTCAGACAGGGGACACCGGGGAGCTGTTTTTT,CAITQTGDTGELFF
TRBD2,TRBV13,TRBJ2-2,.,TGTGCCAGCAGCTTAGGTCTAGCGGGAAGTACCGGGGAGCTGTTTTTT,CASSLGLAGSTGELFF